This T cell receptor (beta chain) stems from a study of OX40 agonist ivuxolimab in advanced cancers. Across the study: The treatment was a fully human IgG2 OX40 agonist, ivuxolimab. Every 2 weeks, patients got intravenous ivuxolimab at one of six dose levels (0.01-10 mg/kg). One hepatocellular carcinoma and a couple of cutaneous melanoma patients partially responded. Study-wide results and limits: Clones of CD4+ and CD8+ blood T cells grew by week 6 at doses of 0.1 to 3.0 mg/kg.

Notes on this clone: The antigen is not known.

Measured with immunoSEQ multiplex PCR; TCRdb has only the in-frame clones, and not every one. There are tens of thousands of clones in the sample; approximately 90% occur only once, and 20% to 25% lies in the top ten. CDR1 and CDR2 from the germline V gene are SGDLS and YYNGEE. V was pared by 0 bases and J by 2 bases, with 6 bases between. CDR3 length equals 14 residues. The rearrangement links TRBV9 to TRBJ2-1; D is perhaps TRBD2 (6 bases). The sequencing used CD4+ or CD8+ T cells sorted from blood, collected in a trial of the OX40 agonist ivuxolimab. This TCR derives from an adult with an advanced solid tumor such as melanoma, head and neck, liver or kidney cancer. In DNA, the CDR3 is TGTGCCAGCAGCGTAGGCGGGACCTACAATGAGCAGTTCTTC. Protein product: CASSVGGTYNEQFF. Based on the CDR3 plus reference TRBV9 and TRBJ2-1, the full variable domain is DSGVTQTPKHLITATGQRVTLRCSPRSGDLSVYWYQQSLDQGLQFLIQYYNGEERAKGNILERFSAQQFPDLHSELNLSSLELGDSALYFCASSVGGTYNEQFFGPGTRLTVL.